The source of this T cell receptor (beta chain) is a study of CD8 T cells in ankylosing spondylitis. Study-wide results and limits: In synovial fluid and blood from reactive arthritis, some motif variants were previously reported. Reports say disease-linked clones showed up significantly more in matched ankylosing spondylitis synovial fluid.

Germline CDR1 SGHRS, CDR2 YFSETQ. The CDR3 consists of 17 residues. The V end lost 1 base, the J end lost 4 bases, and 18 bases lay between the germline ends. This clonotype appeared once. What it binds is not known. Each CDR3 protein gets one entry after TCRdb re-called the 5' RACE reads with MiXCR. This repertoire shows fewer than 250,000 distinct CDR3 sequences, 20% to 30% found once; its top ten account for less than 8.5%. Specimen: blood, either unsorted or a sorted T cell fraction (not recorded which). This receptor was taken from a male donor with ankylosing spondylitis or in good health (not recorded which). The V and J genes are TRBV5-1 and TRBJ2-1, with D possibly TRBD2 on 6 matching bases. In nucleotides, the CDR3 is TGCGCCAGCAGCTTGACCGGAACCATGGGACTTTACAATGAGCAGTTCTTC. Its protein product is CASSLTGTMGLYNEQFF.